Listed below are T cell receptor beta chains from one sample, sequenced in a study of cytomegalovirus exposure and HLA in healthy donors. Measured with immunoSEQ multiplex PCR; TCRdb has only the in-frame clones, and not every one. The sample lists about 100,000 clones; about 75% were seen once. The source material was PBMCs. All receptors come from a man in his forties or fifties in good health and CMV-seronegative. Each CDR3 is given with its conserved first and last residue. Size is omitted from some rows. Given values are once, few, many or a class for expanded clones.

>TRBJ2-3|few|TRBV7-2
CASSWLLAGVDTQYF
>TRBJ2-7|NA|TRBV27
CASGATGKAYEQYF
>TRBJ2-7|NA|TRBV6-1
CASRNRGASEQYF
>TRBJ2-3|NA|TRBV5-1
CASSRDSPDTQYF
>TRBJ1-1|NA|TRBV28
CASSFRQGEAFF
>TRBJ2-2|NA|TRBV5-1
CASSSLGTEELFF
>TRBJ2-5|NA|TRBV5-1
CASSPLAGGTLDQYF
>TRBJ2-1|NA|TRBV29-1
CSVEDLHASGSYNEQFF
>TRBJ2-7|once|TRBV5-1
CASSYLPMGGEIYEQYF
>TRBJ1-1|few|TRBV6-5
CASSPGGNTEAFF
>TRBJ2-7|few|TRBV6-5
CASSYKREGPYEQYF
>TRBJ1-5|once|TRBV28
CASSLARQPQHF
>TRBJ2-7|NA|TRBV6-5
CASRGLAGYEQYF
>TRBJ1-6|NA|TRBV5-1
CASSLESFGNSPLHF
>TRBJ1-1|once|TRBV15
CATSTQGVGNTEAFF
>TRBJ1-1|few|TRBV2
CASSPGLGFPEAFF
>TRBJ1-2|NA|TRBV2
CARTGGLGYTF